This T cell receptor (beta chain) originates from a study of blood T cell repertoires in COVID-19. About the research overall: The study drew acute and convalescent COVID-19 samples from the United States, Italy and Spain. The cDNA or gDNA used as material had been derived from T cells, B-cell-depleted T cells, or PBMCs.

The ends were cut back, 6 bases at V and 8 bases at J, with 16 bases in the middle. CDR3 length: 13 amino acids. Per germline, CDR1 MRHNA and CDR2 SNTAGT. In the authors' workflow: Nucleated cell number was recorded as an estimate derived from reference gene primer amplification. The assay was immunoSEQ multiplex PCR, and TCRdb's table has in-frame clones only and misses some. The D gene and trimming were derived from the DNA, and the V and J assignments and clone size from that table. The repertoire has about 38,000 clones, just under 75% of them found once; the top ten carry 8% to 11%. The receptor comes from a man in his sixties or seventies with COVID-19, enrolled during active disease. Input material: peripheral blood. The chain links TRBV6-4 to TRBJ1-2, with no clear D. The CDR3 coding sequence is TGTGCCAGCAGCCAGGAATCGGGGAGCGGCTACACCTTC. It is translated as CASSQESGSGYTF.